This T cell receptor beta chain was observed in a study of T cells in Graves' hyperthyroidism and ophthalmopathy. Study-wide findings and caveats: The majority of expanded thyroid clonotypes above 0.001 also appeared in blood. Ophthalmopathy, as predicted by the model, came a median 6.5 months after the prediction.

This clonotype appeared many times. Its target is not known. Patients having uncontrolled infection, another autoimmune disease, pregnancy or lactation were not included. V lost 4 bases and J 6 bases, leaving 20 bases between the germline ends. Germline CDR1 and CDR2: MNHEY and SVGEGT. The CDR3 totals 16 residues. Regions amplified from RNA transcripts were the TCR beta CDR3 regions. The HTBI primer set served for first-round RT-PCR of the TCR CDR3. TCRdb used MiXCR to reprocess the multiplex PCR reads, holding one entry per CDR3 protein. This table has hundreds of thousands of distinct CDR3 sequences, about 14% appearing once.

V usage is TRBV6-2 or TRBV6-3 and J usage is TRBJ2-3; D could derive from TRBD1 or TRBD2 (6 bases each). The sample comprised blood. The TCR was taken from a woman under 30 with Graves' hyperthyroidism. Here the CDR3 DNA reads TGTGCCAGCAGTTTCGAGCGGAGGGGGGCGTCGGATACGCAGTATTTT. Translated: CASSFERRGASDTQYF.